This T cell receptor beta chain is from a study of T cells in Graves' hyperthyroidism and ophthalmopathy (dated by TCRdb to about 2019). Turning to the overall study: Peripheral blood was collected at initial diagnosis, before any treatment. To identify TCR V-J signatures that set the groups apart, the researchers used a discovery cohort of roughly 100 patients, made up of fewer than 50 with Graves' ophthalmopathy and about 59 with stable Graves' hyperthyroidism. An independent validation cohort of 18 to 20 hyperthyroidism patients and 17 patients who later progressed to ophthalmopathy tested prospective prediction of ophthalmopathy. The roughly 90 discovery patients were divided at random into training and test sets in a 7:3 ratio. In several Graves' hyperthyroidism patients, the study also compared T-cell repertoires from thyroid tissue with T-cell repertoires from blood. After sampling, hyperthyroidism patients received methimazole starting at 30 mg daily, and ophthalmopathy patients received high-dose intravenous methylprednisolone. TCR Vbeta CDR3 sequencing of 130 to 150 peripheral blood samples (under 45 ophthalmopathy, 75 to 80 hyperthyroidism and roughly 17 progressor patients) is reported in the paper. General conclusions and limits of the study: No statistical method was used to fix the sample size in advance, and group allocation was not hidden from the investigators. A 13 V-J signature model separated ophthalmopathy from stable hyperthyroidism, with about 90% sensitivity and about 81% specificity in cross-validation and 80%/75% in testing. In validation, progression to ophthalmopathy was predicted by the model with almost 71% sensitivity and 72.22% specificity, a median of about 6.8 months before onset. Most expanded thyroid clonotypes (frequency above 0.001) were also found in blood, which suggests that blood repertoires may mirror thyroid immune responses.

On this clonotype itself: Its antigen is still unknown. A read error may produce the germline difference seen at one junction end.

The germline V gene provides CDR1 KGHDR and CDR2 SFDVKD. From the cysteine up to the phenylalanine, the CDR3 has a length of 14 residues. Only the CDR3 DNA stays, 42 bases, in frame from base 1. The TCR beta CDR3 regions were amplified from RNA transcripts. For the first round of RT-PCR on the TCR CDR3, the HTBI primer set was used together with the Qiagen OneStep RT-PCR kit. Libraries were constructed in a second round of multiplex PCR, after which size selection and purification were carried out. Paired-end sequencing of the libraries was performed with 100 bp reads on an Illumina HiSeq2000. The authors' analysis ran thus. SOAPnuke was used to process the raw data, with reads discarded if the reads contained adapters or uncalled bases, had a mean Phred below 15, or lacked an exact constant-primer or identifier match. High-quality paired reads were merged using COPE v1.2.5, and each unique nucleotide sequence was defined as a clonotype. MiTCR v1.1 was used to align clonotypes to the IMGT TRBV, TRBD and TRBJ reference segments. The analysis was restricted to V-J combinations with a frequency above 0.0001, which together covered 99% to 99.2% of the repertoires. The TCS score was defined as the ratio of F50 (clonal expansion) to E x V (chaos), calculated using BLOSUM62-based TCRdist between CDR3 peptides within each V-J. Welch's t-statistics and random forest reduced fewer than 600 V-J features to 10 to 15, which were used in a naive Bayes classifier (R e1071). TCRdb reprocessed the public reads (quality trimming at Q25 with fastp, clone calling with MiXCR) and kept in-frame beta chains. Here each entry gathers all rows of one CDR3 protein and keeps the most common genes and DNA. The V and J calls follow TCRdb's processing rather than the paper's. Within this sample are under 650,000 distinct CDR3 sequences, with around 15% of them counted one time only. The top ten hold 3% to 4% of the sample.

Graves' hyperthyroidism was defined as stable when no progression to ophthalmopathy occurred over 18 months of follow-up. Hyperthyroidism patients were newly diagnosed, had a disease duration of under 2 months, and were aged 18 to 65 years. Exclusion was applied to patients with uncontrolled infections, other autoimmune diseases, pregnancy or lactation. Diagnoses were based on clinical symptoms, serum thyroxine and TRAb, thyroid ultrasound and orbital computed tomography. Ficoll-Paque density gradient centrifugation was used to isolate PBMCs from approximately 11 ml of fresh peripheral blood. Trizol reagent was used to extract total RNA, and RNA quality was then checked on an Agilent 2100 Bioanalyzer.

What was sequenced was blood. The clonotype was recovered from a woman aged 30 to 39 with Graves' hyperthyroidism. The rearranged segments are TRBV24-1 and TRBJ2-6; perhaps TRBD1 is the D gene, with 5 bases matching. CDR3 region: CATSGNSGANVLNF. The bases are TGTGCCACCAGTGGAAACTCTGGGGCCAACGTCCTGAATTTC.